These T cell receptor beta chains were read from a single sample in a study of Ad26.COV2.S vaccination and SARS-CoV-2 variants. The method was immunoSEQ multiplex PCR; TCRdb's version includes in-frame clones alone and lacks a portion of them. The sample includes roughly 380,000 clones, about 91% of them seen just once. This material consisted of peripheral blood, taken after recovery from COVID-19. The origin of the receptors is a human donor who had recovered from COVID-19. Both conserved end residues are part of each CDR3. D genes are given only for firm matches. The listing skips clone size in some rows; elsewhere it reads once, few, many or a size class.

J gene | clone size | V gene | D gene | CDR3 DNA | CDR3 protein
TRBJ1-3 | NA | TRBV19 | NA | TGTGCCAGTAGTATTGAGGGCGGCACCTCAACCATATATTTT | CASSIEGGTSTIYF
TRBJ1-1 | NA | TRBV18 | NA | TGTGCCAGCTCACCCGGGACAAAGAACACTGAAGCTTTCTTT | CASSPGTKNTEAFF
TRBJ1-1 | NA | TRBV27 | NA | TGTGCCAGCAGTTTTGGGGGGAACACTGAAGCTTTCTTT | CASSFGGNTEAFF
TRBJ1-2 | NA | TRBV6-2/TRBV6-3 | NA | TGTGCCAGCAGTTACCCTGGACACTCTCACAATAACTATGGCTACACCTTC | CASSYPGHSHNNYGYTF
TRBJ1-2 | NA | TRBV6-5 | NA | TGTGCCAGCAGTTACAAGGGGCCCGGTGGCTACACCTTC | CASSYKGPGGYTF
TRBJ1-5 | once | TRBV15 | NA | TGTGCCACCAGCGGGCGGCGGAGCAATCAGCCCCAGCATTTT | CATSGRRSNQPQHF
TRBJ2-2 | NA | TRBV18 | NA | TGTGCCAGCTCCGTACGTACAGCAGTCACCGGGGAGCTGTTTTTT | CASSVRTAVTGELFF
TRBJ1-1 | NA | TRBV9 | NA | TGTGCCAGCAGCCCGCCGCAAGGGATGAACACTGAAGCTTTCTTT | CASSPPQGMNTEAFF
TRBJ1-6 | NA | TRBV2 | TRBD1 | TGTGCCAGCAGAAGTACAGGGGTTTACAATTCACCCCTCCACTTT | CASRSTGVYNSPLHF
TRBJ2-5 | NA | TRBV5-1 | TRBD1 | TGCGCCAGCAGCGGGGGACAGCAAGAGACCCAGTACTTC | CASSGGQQETQYF
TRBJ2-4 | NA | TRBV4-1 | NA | TGCGCCAGCAGCCAGTTCCTCCCGTCGGGGAATCCCAAAAACATTCAGTACTTC | CASSQFLPSGNPKNIQYF
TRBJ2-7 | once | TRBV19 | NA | TGTGCCAGCAAGAGGGGGGGGCCATCCTACGAGCAGTACTTC | CASKRGGPSYEQYF
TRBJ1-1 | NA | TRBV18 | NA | TGTGCCAGCTCACAGGAGGAGAGACTTGGAGCTTTCTTT | CASSQEERLGAFF
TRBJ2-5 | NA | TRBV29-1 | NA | TGCAGCGTTGCGGGCAGGTTGAGGGAGACCCAGTACTTC | CSVAGRLRETQYF
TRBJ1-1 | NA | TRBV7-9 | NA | TGTGCCAGCAGCATGGATATTAGGTTGGGGGCTTTCTTT | CASSMDIRLGAFF
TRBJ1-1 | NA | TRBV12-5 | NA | TGTGCTAGTGGTTTGGTACGGGGGGCGGCGAACACTGAAGCTTTCTTT | CASGLVRGAANTEAFF
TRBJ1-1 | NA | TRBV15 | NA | TGTGCCACCAGGGAGACGCGAACTATGAACACTGAAGCTTTCTTT | CATRETRTMNTEAFF
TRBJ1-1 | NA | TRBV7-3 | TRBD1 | TGTGCCAGCAGCAGAGGGACAGGGGAGACTGAAGCTTTCTTT | CASSRGTGETEAFF
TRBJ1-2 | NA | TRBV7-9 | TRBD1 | TGTGCCAGCAGCGCTTCCGGGACAGGCGGAGCAAGATACACCTTC | CASSASGTGGARYTF
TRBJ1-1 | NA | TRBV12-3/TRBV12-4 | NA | TGTGCCAGCAGTTTAGGAGGGCGGAGGAAAGCTTTCTTT | CASSLGGRRKAFF
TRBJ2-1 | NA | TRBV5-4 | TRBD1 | TGTGCCAGCAGCTCGACAGGGTTTATGGATGAGCAGTTCTTC | CASSSTGFMDEQFF
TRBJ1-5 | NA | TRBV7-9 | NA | TGTGCCAGCAGCTTAGGAGGCCAGGGTGGACAGCCCCAGCATTTT | CASSLGGQGGQPQHF
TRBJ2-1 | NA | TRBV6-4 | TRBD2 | TGTGCCAGCAGTGCGAGTAGCGGGGCCTTCAATGAGCAGTTCTTC | CASSASSGAFNEQFF
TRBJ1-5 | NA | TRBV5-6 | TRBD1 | TGTGCCAGCAGCGCCGGGACAGTAAATCAGCCCCAGCATTTT | CASSAGTVNQPQHF
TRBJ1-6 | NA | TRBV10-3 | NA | TGTGCCATCAGTGAGCTCTTTAGTTCACCCCTCCACTTT | CAISELFSSPLHF
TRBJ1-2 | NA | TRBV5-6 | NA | TGTGCCAGCAGCCAACACGGGGGCGGCTATGGCTACACCTTC | CASSQHGGGYGYTF
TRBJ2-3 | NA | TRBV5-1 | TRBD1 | TGCGCCAGCAGCAGCGGACAGGGGGTATCCACAGATACGCAGTATTTT | CASSSGQGVSTDTQYF
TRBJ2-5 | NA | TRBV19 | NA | TGTGCCAGTAGTATGAATGAGGGTGTCCGGGAGACCCAGTACTTC | CASSMNEGVRETQYF
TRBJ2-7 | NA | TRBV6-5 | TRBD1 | TGTGCCAGCTGGGACAGTCGTAGCTCCTACGAGCAGTACTTC | CASWDSRSSYEQYF
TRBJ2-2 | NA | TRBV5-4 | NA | TGTGCCAGCAGCCGAAAGGGGGTCGGGGAGCTGTTTTTT | CASSRKGVGELFF
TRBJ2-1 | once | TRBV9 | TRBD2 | TGTGCCAGCAGCGCTCAACTAGCGGGGGGGCGAAATGAGCAGTTCTTC | CASSAQLAGGRNEQFF